Listed here is a single TCR beta chain. Antigen specificity is unknown. The data derive from a study of CD8 T cells in Susac syndrome. Findings and caveats of the study: TCR sequencing and HLA analysis covered a relatively small number of individuals.

TCR beta sequencing was performed on blood CD8+ and CD4+ T cells. Control patients had untreated stable or active relapsing-remitting multiple sclerosis by revised McDonald criteria. After extraction with the RNeasy kit, about 0.5 to 1 ug of the RNA was reverse transcribed using random hexamers. The authors amplified TCR beta CDR3 across 54 Vbeta and 13 Jbeta using immunoSEQ multiplex PCR. TCRdb processed the immunoSEQ multiplex PCR reads anew with MiXCR; each CDR3 protein has one entry. The sample lists 100,000 to 150,000 distinct CDR3 sequences; around 75% were seen once. Unmatched junction bases numbered 4, after V lost 2 bases and J lost 7 bases. This CDR3 is 13 amino acids long. Germline V lookup: CDR1 LNHDA, CDR2 SQIVND (reference sequence).

Sequences were obtained from CD8+ T cells from PBMCs. The chain links TRBV19 to TRBJ1-1, with 7 bases matching TRBD1. The TCR originated in a human donor with multiple sclerosis. The CDR3 DNA is TGTGCCAGTAGTATAAGTCGGGACAGTGAAGCTTTCTTT. Translating it yields CASSISRDSEAFF. The complete variable domain, with remaining parts taken from reference TRBV19 and TRBJ1-1, reads DGGITQSPKYLFRKEGQNVTLSCEQNLNHDAMYWYRQDPGQGLRLIYYSQIVNDFQKGDIAEGYSVSREKKESFPLTVTSAQKNPTAFYLCASSISRDSEAFFGQGTRLTVV.